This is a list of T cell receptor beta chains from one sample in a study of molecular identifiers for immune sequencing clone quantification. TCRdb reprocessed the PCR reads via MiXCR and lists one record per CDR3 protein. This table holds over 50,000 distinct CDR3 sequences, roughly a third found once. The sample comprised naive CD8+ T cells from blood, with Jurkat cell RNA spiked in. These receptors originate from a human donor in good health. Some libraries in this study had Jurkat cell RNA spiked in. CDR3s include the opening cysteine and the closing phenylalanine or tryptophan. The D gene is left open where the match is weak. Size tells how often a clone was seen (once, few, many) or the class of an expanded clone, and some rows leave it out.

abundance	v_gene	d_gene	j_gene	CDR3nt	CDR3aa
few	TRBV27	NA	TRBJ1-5	TGTGCCAGCAGTTCAGGGTATAGCAATCAGCCCCAGCATTTT	CASSSGYSNQPQHF
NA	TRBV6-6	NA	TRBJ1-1	TGTGCCAGCAGTTACGGGGGGAACACTGAAGCTTTCTTT	CASSYGGNTEAFF
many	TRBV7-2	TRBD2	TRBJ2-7	TGTGCCAGCAGCATTAGCGGGAGTGGCTACGAGCAGTACTTC	CASSISGSGYEQYF
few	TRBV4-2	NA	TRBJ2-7	TGTGCCAGCAGCGCAAGTGGACAGTTAGACGAGCAGTACTTC	CASSASGQLDEQYF
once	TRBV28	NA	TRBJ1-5	TGTGCCACTCAGGTTAGGTTCCTCGATCAGACCCAGCATTTT	CATQVRFLDQTQHF
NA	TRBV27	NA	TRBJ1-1	TGTGCCAGCAGACTAACAGGGAACACTGAAGCTTTCTTT	CASRLTGNTEAFF
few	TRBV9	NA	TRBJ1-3	TGTGCCAGCAGCGTTTTCGGAAACACCATATATTTT	CASSVFGNTIYF
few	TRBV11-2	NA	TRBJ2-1	TGTGCCAGCAGCTTAGGGCAGTCTGGGCAGTTCTTC	CASSLGQSGQFF
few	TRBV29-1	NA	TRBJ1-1	TGCAGCGTTGTCGTTTCCCGGATGAGGCTGAACACTGAAGCTTTCTTT	CSVVVSRMRLNTEAFF
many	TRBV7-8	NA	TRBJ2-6	TGTGCCAGCAGGGGACTCTTGACTGGGGCCAACGTCCTGACTTTC	CASRGLLTGANVLTF
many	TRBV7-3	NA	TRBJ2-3	TGTGCCAGCAGCTTTGGGGGAGCAGATACGCAGTATTTT	CASSFGGADTQYF
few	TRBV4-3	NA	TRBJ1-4	TGCGCCAGCAGCCAAGAATGGGGGGGTGAAAAACTGTTTTTT	CASSQEWGGEKLFF
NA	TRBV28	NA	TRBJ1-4	TGTGCCAGCACCCCGGGCCCACCCTTACATAATGAAAAACTGTTTTTT	CASTPGPPLHNEKLFF
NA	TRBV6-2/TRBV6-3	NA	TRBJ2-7	TGTGCCAGCAGTGTAGGCCCAACCTACGAGCAGTACTTC	CASSVGPTYEQYF
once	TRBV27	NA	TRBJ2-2	TGTGCCACCACGAACACCGGGGAGCTGTTTTTT	CATTNTGELFF
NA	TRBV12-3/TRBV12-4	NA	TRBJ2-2	TGTGCCAGCAGTTTGTTCGGGGAGCTGTCTTTT	CASSLFGELSF
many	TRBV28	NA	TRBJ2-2	TGTGCCAGCAGTTTATTTGAAACGAACACCGGGGAGCTGTTTTTT	CASSLFETNTGELFF
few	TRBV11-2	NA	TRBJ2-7	TGTGCCAGCAACACAGGGCACCCCTACGAGCAGTACTTC	CASNTGHPYEQYF
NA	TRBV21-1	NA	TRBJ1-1	TGTGCCTGCAGCAAAGTGAAGGGGTTGCACACTGAAGCTTTCTTT	CACSKVKGLHTEAFF
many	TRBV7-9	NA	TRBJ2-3	TGTGCCAGCAGTCCGACAAGCACAGATACGCAGTATTTT	CASSPTSTDTQYF
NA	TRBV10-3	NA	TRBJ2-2	TGTGCCATCAGTGCTGCGAACACCGGGGAGCTGTTTTTT	CAISAANTGELFF
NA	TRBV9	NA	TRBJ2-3	TGTGCCAGCTGCGTACGTGACTATAACACAGATACGCAGTATTTT	CASCVRDYNTDTQYF
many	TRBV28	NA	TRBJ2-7	TGTGCCAGCAGAACCGCGAGACAGGCACCCTACGAGCAGTACTTC	CASRTARQAPYEQYF
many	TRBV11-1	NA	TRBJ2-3	TGTGCCAGCACCCAGACTTGGCGGAGCACAGATACGCAGTATTTT	CASTQTWRSTDTQYF
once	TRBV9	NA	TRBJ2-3	TGTGCCAGCAGCGTAGGAGGGGCTCCTTCGGATACGCAGTATTTT	CASSVGGAPSDTQYF
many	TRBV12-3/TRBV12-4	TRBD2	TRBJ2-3	TGTGCCAGCAGTTTATTTTTTAGCGGGAGTGGCTCAGATACGCAGTATTTT	CASSLFFSGSGSDTQYF
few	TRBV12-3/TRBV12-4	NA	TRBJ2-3	TGTGCCAGCAGCCGCGGTGACGGCACCGGGGTGGTTACGCAGTATTTT	CASSRGDGTGVVTQYF
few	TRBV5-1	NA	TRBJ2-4	TGCGCCAGCAGCTTGTCCCAGACTAGCAAAAACATTCAGTACTTC	CASSLSQTSKNIQYF
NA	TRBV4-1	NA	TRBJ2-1	TGCGCCAGCAGTCAAGGGGGATACAATGAGCAGTTCTTC	CASSQGGYNEQFF
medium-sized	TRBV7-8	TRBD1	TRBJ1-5	TGTGCCAGCAGCGCAAGACAGGGACCTAATCAGCCCCAGCATTTT	CASSARQGPNQPQHF
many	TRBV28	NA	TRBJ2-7	TGTGCCAGCAGTTCCCTTCGAAGGAGCGAGCAGTACTTC	CASSSLRRSEQYF
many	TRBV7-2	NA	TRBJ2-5	TGTGCCAGCAGCTTAGTCGGTAGTGGCGAGACCCAGTACTTC	CASSLVGSGETQYF
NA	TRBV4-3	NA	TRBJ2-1	TGCGCCAGCAGCCAAGCACACGGAATCACATACAATGAGCAGTTCTTC	CASSQAHGITYNEQFF
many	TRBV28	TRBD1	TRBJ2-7	TGTGCCAGCAGCGACGGACAGGGAGCCCCCTACGAGCAGTACTTC	CASSDGQGAPYEQYF
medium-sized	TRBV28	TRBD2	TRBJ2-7	TGTGCCAGCAGTCTAAGACTAGCCCCCTGCGAGCAGTACTTC	CASSLRLAPCEQYF
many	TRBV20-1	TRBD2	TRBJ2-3	TGCAGTGCTAGCCGCCTAGCGGGAGGGTTGGAAACAGATACGCAGTATTTT	CSASRLAGGLETDTQYF
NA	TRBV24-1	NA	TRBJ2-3	TGTGCCACCAGTGACCAATTGGAGGGGCCGGGCACAGATACGCAGTATTTT	CATSDQLEGPGTDTQYF
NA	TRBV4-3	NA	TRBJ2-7	TGCGCCAGCAGCCAAGAAGGCACTTACGAGCAGTACTTC	CASSQEGTYEQYF
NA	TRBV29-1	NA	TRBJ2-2	TGCAGCGTTGTGGATGCGAACACCGGGGAGCTGTTTTTT	CSVVDANTGELFF
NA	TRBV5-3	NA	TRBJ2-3	TGTGCCAAGACAGATACGCAGTATTTT	CAKTDTQYF
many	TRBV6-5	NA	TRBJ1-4	TGTGCCAGCAGCTTGGAGGTGGGGGCGGCTAATGAAAAACTGTTTTTT	CASSLEVGAANEKLFF
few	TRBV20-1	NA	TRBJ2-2	TGCAGTGCTAGGGGGCGCACCGGGGAGCTGTTTTTT	CSARGRTGELFF
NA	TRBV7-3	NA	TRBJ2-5	TGTGCCAGCAGCTCCCTGGGAGCGCCCCAAGAGACCCAGTACTTC	CASSSLGAPQETQYF
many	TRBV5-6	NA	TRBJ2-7	TGTGCCAGCAGCCGTACTACCTACTCCTACGAGCAGTACTTC	CASSRTTYSYEQYF
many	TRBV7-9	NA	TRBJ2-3	TGTGCCAGCAGCCCAGAAACCGGGACGGACACAGATACGCAGTATTTT	CASSPETGTDTDTQYF
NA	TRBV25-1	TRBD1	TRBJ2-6	TGTGCCAGCAGTGAAACGGGACAGCCGCCTGAGGCCAACGTCCTGACTTTC	CASSETGQPPEANVLTF
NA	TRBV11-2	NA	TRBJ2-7	TGTGCCAGCAGCCTAGGTGGTTTCCCCTACGAGCAGTACTTC	CASSLGGFPYEQYF
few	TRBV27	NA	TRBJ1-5	TGTGCCAGCAGTTTATCAGGCGGGTTCGACCCGAATCAGCCCCAGCATTTT	CASSLSGGFDPNQPQHF
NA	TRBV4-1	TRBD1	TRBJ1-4	TGCGCCAGCAGCCAAGACAGGGGGCCCATTATAGATGAAAAACTGTTTTTT	CASSQDRGPIIDEKLFF